One sample yielded the 27 T cell receptor beta chains listed below, sequenced in a study of HIV-infected children after antiretroviral therapy interruption. Indicated treatment: PENTA 11 planned treatment interruption arm or continuous ART arm. A 3' RACE protocol on RNA, with unique molecular identifiers, produced the TCR library. One entry per CDR3 protein, called by TCRdb with MiXCR from the 3' RACE reads. Of 15,000 to 16,000 distinct CDR3 sequences in the sample, about 3.4% are singletons; the top ten hold approximately 5.4%. The starting material was CD45RA+ CD4+ T cells from PBMCs, obtained from a donor given antiretroviral therapy, either interrupted or continuous. Subset described: naive CD4+ CD45RA+ CD45RO- T cells. Every receptor here comes from a child under 18 with HIV.

In its sample, this clonotype was seen many times. This chain joins TRBV7-2 and TRBJ2-1, with 9 bases identical to TRBD1. Germline CDR1 reads SGHTA; CDR2 reads FQGNSA. The length of the CDR3 is 14 residues. The V and J ends lost 5 bases and 5 bases, in that order; junction bases with no gene match: 4. CDR3 region: CASSERTGDNEQFF. CDR3 nucleotides: TGTGCCAGCAGCGAGCGGACAGGGGACAATGAGCAGTTCTTC.

This clonotype occurred many times. This chain connects TRBV20-1 to TRBJ2-3; 12 bases match TRBD2. Germline lookup yields CDR1 DFQATT and CDR2 SNEGSKA (reference sequence). After removal of 3 bases from V and 0 bases from J, the junction contained 10 bases not matched to a gene. The CDR3 extends over 18 amino acids. CDR3 region: CSASRASGRVGSTDTQYF. CDR3 coding DNA: TGCAGTGCTAGCCGGGCTAGCGGGAGGGTGGGTAGCACAGATACGCAGTATTTT.

This clonotype has a count of ten or more. This chain uses TRBV5-1 with TRBJ2-7, with a possible D match to TRBD1 (6 bases). The CDR3 extends over 14 amino acids. V lost 0 bases, J lost 6 bases, and 13 bases lay in between. The germline V gene has CDR1 SGHRS and CDR2 YFSETQ. For the CDR3, the DNA is TGCGCCAGCAGCTTGGGGGGTCGGACAGCCGAGCAGTACTTC. Its translation: CASSLGGRTAEQYF.

This clonotype came up many times. V is TRBV12-5 and J is TRBJ1-3; D unclear. CDR1 and CDR2 from the germline V gene are LGHNT and FRNRAP. This CDR3 contains 15 residues. This chain's CDR3 is CASRLVRSSGNTIYF. The DNA for the CDR3 is TGTGCCAGCAGACTGGTTCGTTCTTCGGGAAACACCATATATTTT.

This clonotype was detected ten times or more. V usage is TRBV29-1 and J usage is TRBJ1-4; unclear D gene. Deletions cut 4 bases from V and 0 bases from J, with 9 bases between. CDR1 and CDR2 (germline): SQVTM, ANQGSEA. The length of the CDR3 is 14 residues. The CDR3 DNA reads TGCAGCGTTGTAGGTTATGCAACTAATGAAAAACTGTTTTTT. Residues: CSVVGYATNEKLFF.

Many counts were recorded for this clonotype. The junction departs from germline at one end; a sequencing error may be responsible. This chain connects TRBV4-2 to TRBJ1-2; 10 positions match TRBD1. The CDR3 is made up of 14 amino acids. From germline, CDR1 is LGHNA and CDR2 YNFKEQ. CDR3 amino acids: CASSQETRTGGPSF. CDR3 DNA sequence: TGTGCCAGCAGCCAAGAGACAAGGACAGGGGGTCCATCCTTC.

This clonotype was detected ten times or more. This chain links TRBV7-3 with TRBJ1-1; TRBD1 matches at 8 bases. Germline trimming cut 6 bases from V and 1 base from J; bases unmatched to any gene: 4. This CDR3 spans 14 amino acids. CDR1 and CDR2 (germline): SGHTA, FQGTGA. CDR3 in amino acids: CASSFGTGNTEAFF. CDR3 sequence (DNA): TGTGCCAGCAGTTTCGGGACAGGGAACACTGAAGCTTTCTTT.

This clonotype was detected many times. The rearrangement links TRBV7-2 to TRBJ2-1; TRBD2 matches 14 bases. Germline CDR1 reads SGHTA; CDR2 reads FQGNSA. The CDR3 runs to 17 residues. After removal of 2 bases from V and 3 bases from J, the junction contained 3 bases not matched to a gene. CDR3 sequence reads: CASSLQGTSGGYNEQFF. CDR3 nucleotide sequence: TGTGCCAGCAGCTTACAAGGGACTAGCGGGGGCTACAATGAGCAGTTCTTC.

The table lists this clonotype with many counts. The CDR3 is CASSQGPETSVGGYTF. In DNA, the CDR3 is TGCGCCAGCAGCCAGGGGCCGGAGACCAGCGTTGGAGGCTACACCTTC. The chain couples TRBV4-1 to TRBJ1-2; D possibly corresponds to TRBD1 (5 bases). Deletions cut 3 bases from V and 8 bases from J, with 22 bases between. Germline loops: CDR1 MGHRA, CDR2 YSYEKL. The CDR3 is 16 amino acids.

The sample holds many counts of this clonotype. The rearrangement links TRBV10-1 to TRBJ2-2; weak D call: TRBD2 (7 bases). Per the germline V gene, CDR1 is WNHNN and CDR2 is SYGVQD (reference sequence). With 8 bases removed from V and 3 bases from J, the gap between germline ends came to 16 bases. CDR3 length: 15 amino acids. CDR3 residues: CASGTGGGHTGELFF. CDR3 DNA: TGCGCCAGCGGTACTGGGGGGGGCCACACCGGGGAGCTGTTTTTT.

This clonotype was picked up many times. This sequence joins TRBV7-8 and TRBJ2-5; 14 positions match TRBD2. The CDR3 consists of 17 residues. CDR1 and CDR2 (germline): SGHVS, FQNEAQ. V lost 4 bases and J lost 2; bases outside the gene matches: 6. The CDR3 nucleotides read TGTGCCAGCAGCTCGGGACTAGCGGGGGTTCCTCAAGAGACCCAGTACTTC. As protein: CASSSGLAGVPQETQYF.

This clonotype came up many times. The chain joins TRBV2 to TRBJ2-3; D is perhaps TRBD1 or TRBD2 (5 bases each). The CDR3 spans 15 residues. CDR1 SNHLY and CDR2 FYNNEI come from the germline V gene. The germline V and J ends were trimmed by 5 bases and 7 bases, with 19 bases remaining between them. CDR3 in DNA: TGTGCCAGCAGTTTTGAGATGGGGACCCCCCATACGCAGTATTTT. It translates to CASSFEMGTPHTQYF. The whole variable domain, remainder taken from reference TRBV2 and TRBJ2-3, is EPEVTQTPSHQVTQMGQEVILRCVPISNHLYFYWYRQILGQKVEFLVSFYNNEISEKSEIFDDQFSVERPDGSNFTLKIRSTKLEDSAMYFCASSFEMGTPHTQYFGPGTRLTVL.

This clonotype was observed at least ten times. The gene calls are TRBV18 and TRBJ1-2, with a weak D call TRBD1 (5 bases). The V end was cut by 3 bases, the J end by 3 bases, with 8 bases between. The CDR3 runs 13 residues. The germline V gene encodes CDR1 KGHSH and CDR2 LQKENI. The CDR3 nucleotides are TGTGCCAGCTCACCTGGGGCCGACTATGGCTACACCTTC. This gives the protein CASSPGADYGYTF.

This clonotype was recorded many times. CDR3 protein: CASRNGPGGTDTQYF. The DNA for the CDR3 is TGTGCCAGCAGAAACGGGCCCGGTGGCACAGATACGCAGTATTTT. The chain joins TRBV5-5 to TRBJ2-3; the D is unclear. V was cut by 5 bases and J by 1 base, with 14 bases left in between. Germline V CDR1 and CDR2: SGHKS, YYEKEE (reference sequence). The CDR3 contains 15 residues.

This clonotype was detected many times. The V call is TRBV2, the J call TRBJ2-1; 7 nucleotides align to TRBD2. The germline CDR1 and CDR2 sequences are SNHLY and FYNNEI. This CDR3 is built from 15 residues. The V and J ends lost 3 bases and 9 bases, in that order; junction bases with no gene match: 11. DNA of the CDR3: TGTGCCAGCAGTGATGTAGGACTAGGTCTTGGTGAGCAGTTCTTC. Protein: CASSDVGLGLGEQFF.

This clonotype was found many times. V and J are TRBV4-1 and TRBJ2-3, with 9 bases that match TRBD2. The CDR3 spans 19 residues. CDR1 is MGHRA and CDR2 is YSYEKL in the germline V gene. V lost 1 base to trimming and J lost 6 bases; unmatched junction nucleotides: 17. The CDR3 nucleotides are TGCGCCAGCAGCCAAGCGATCCAGCGGGGGGCCTCCGGGTCCGATACGCAGTATTTT. Translation gives CASSQAIQRGASGSDTQYF.

By frequency in the sample, this clonotype is medium-sized (0.01 to 0.1%). V is TRBV7-9 and J is TRBJ1-3, with a weak D call TRBD1 (5 bases). The CDR3 consists of 16 residues. CDR1 and CDR2 from the germline V gene are SEHNR and FQNEAQ (reference sequence). V was trimmed by 3 bases and J by 0 bases, leaving 12 bases between them. CDR3 nucleotide sequence: TGTGCCAGCAGCTTCCTCCCGGGGACCTCTGGAAACACCATATATTTT. As protein: CASSFLPGTSGNTIYF.

This clonotype came up many times. The gene calls are TRBV30 and TRBJ1-1; 9 nucleotides agree with TRBD1. The CDR3 totals 18 residues. Germline CDR1 GTSNPN, CDR2 SVGIG (reference sequence). Germline trimming cut 0 bases from V and 1 base from J; bases unmatched to any gene: 12. The CDR3 is CAWSVQLWAGQGNTEAFF. In DNA, the CDR3 is TGTGCCTGGAGTGTACAGCTTTGGGCGGGACAGGGGAACACTGAAGCTTTCTTT.

This clonotype has at least ten counts. CDR3 sequence: CSARGQGIADTQYF. The DNA for the CDR3 is TGCAGTGCTAGAGGGCAGGGCATAGCAGATACGCAGTATTTT. The chain joins TRBV20-1 to TRBJ2-3, with TRBD1 as a possible D gene (5 bases). CDR1 and CDR2 (germline): DFQATT, SNEGSKA (reference sequence). V lost 1 base and J 4 bases, leaving 12 bases between the germline ends. CDR3 length: 14 residues.

A note on this clonotype: Possible read error: a much larger clone is one base away. The chain uses TRBV28 and TRBJ1-5, with D unclear. Per germline, CDR1 MDHEN and CDR2 SYDVKM. This CDR3 has 15 amino acids. The CDR3 region is CASSDRRKVVQLQHF. The CDR3, as DNA: TGTGCCAGCAGTGATCGGCGTAAGGTAGTCCAGCTCCAGCATTTT. The whole variable domain, filled in from reference TRBV28 and TRBJ1-5, reads DVKVTQSSRYLVKRTGEKVFLECVQDMDHENMFWYRQDPGLGLRLIYFSYDVKMKEKGDIPEGYSVSREKKERFSLILESASTNQTSMYLCASSDRRKVVQLQHFGDGTRLSIL.

At least ten counts were recorded for this clonotype. The J gene is TRBJ1-2, the V gene TRBV3-1; D ambiguous. This CDR3 is built from 11 residues. Germline V CDR1 and CDR2: LGHDT, YNNKEL (reference sequence). V lost 3 bases and J lost 7, with 6 bases in between. The CDR3 loop reads CASSQAAGYTF. The DNA for the CDR3 is TGTGCCAGCAGCCAGGCCGCTGGCTACACCTTC.

This clonotype was observed at least ten times. The CDR3 DNA reads as TGTGCCAGCAGTCTAGTCGGCCAGGGGAGTCTGAAGCCCCAGCATTTT. This sequence encodes CASSLVGQGSLKPQHF. This chain joins TRBV7-8 and TRBJ1-5; D may be TRBD1 (6 bases). CDR3 length: 16 residues. Trimming took off 6 bases at V and 8 bases at J, with 23 bases between the two ends. CDR1 and CDR2 from the germline V gene are SGHVS and FQNEAQ.

This clonotype is medium-sized by share. Compared with germline, one end of the junction differs, possibly owing to a read error. The gene calls are TRBV19 and TRBJ2-7; perhaps TRBD1 as D (5 bases). The germline V gene has CDR1 LNHDA and CDR2 SQIVND (reference sequence). CDR3 size: 14 residues. CDR3 amino acids: CASSITDISYEQYF. CDR3 DNA sequence: TGTGCCAGCAGTATAACGGACATCTCCTATGAACAGTACTTC. Together with reference TRBV19 and TRBJ2-7, the CDR3 gives the full variable domain: DGGITQSPKYLFRKEGQNVTLSCEQNLNHDAMYWYRQDPGQGLRLIYYSQIVNDFQKGDIAEGYSVSREKKESFPLTVTSAQKNPTAFYLCASSITDISYEQYFGPGTRLTVT.

This clonotype was counted many times. This sequence joins TRBV19 and TRBJ1-2; TRBD1 matches 7 bases. Trimming took 4 bases from V and 6 from J; bases not matched to a gene: 8. The germline V gene has CDR1 LNHDA and CDR2 SQIVND (reference sequence). The CDR3 runs 14 residues. The CDR3 DNA reads as TGTGCCAGTAGTACCTCGGACAGGAGGGATGGCTACACCTTC. It codes for CASSTSDRRDGYTF.

This clonotype was seen repeatedly, ten times or more. At one end, the junction sequence differs from germline, possibly due to a read error. The rearrangement links TRBV4-2 to TRBJ2-4; D is perhaps TRBD2 (7 bases). This CDR3 is 16 amino acids long. Germline V gives CDR1 LGHNA, CDR2 YNFKEQ. DNA of the CDR3: TGTGCCAGCAGCCAAGAAGGGGGGGTTAGTCAAAACACCTTGTACTTT. This gives the protein CASSQEGGVSQNTLYF.

In this sample, this clonotype turned up many times. The V call is TRBV7-3, the J call TRBJ1-1; TRBD1 matches 7 bases. The CDR3 totals 18 residues. Losses at the gene ends were 5 bases for V and 1 base for J; bases not matched to a gene: 16. The germline CDR1 and CDR2 sequences are SGHTA and FQGTGA. CDR3 nucleotides: TGTGCCAGCAGCATTCCTGAACAGGGGTTCGTGGGGAACACTGAAGCTTTCTTT. Its protein product is CASSIPEQGFVGNTEAFF. Together with reference TRBV7-3 and TRBJ1-1, the CDR3 gives the full variable domain: GAGVSQTPSNKVTEKGKYVELRCDPISGHTALYWYRQSLGQGPEFLIYFQGTGAADDSGLPNDRFFAVRPEGSVSTLKIQRTERGDSAVYLCASSIPEQGFVGNTEAFFGQGTRLTVV.

This clonotype showed up many times. The V gene is TRBV7-2, the J gene TRBJ1-4; 8 nucleotides match TRBD1. Germline V gives CDR1 SGHTA, CDR2 FQGNSA. The CDR3 is made up of 12 amino acids. V shed 5 bases, J shed 11 bases, and the junction held 4 bases outside the gene matches. CDR3 nucleotides: TGTGCCAGCAGCATACAGGGGGGTAAACTGTTTTTT. Translating gives CASSIQGGKLFF.